Here is one TCR beta chain with its context. Its target is not known. CDR3 length: 12 amino acids. Trimming removed 11 bases at V and 0 bases at J, with 10 bases between. CDR1 MDHEN and CDR2 SYDVKM come from the germline V gene. Running of the assay took place at deep level. Profiled with immunoSEQ multiplex PCR; TCRdb holds only in-frame clones, not every one. The data hold millions of clones, with more than 80% observed a single time. This specimen belongs to a study of shared clonotypes between healthy human individuals. Study-wide results and limits: Blood was the only sampled material, and tissue repertoires likely differ. Generation probability values for non-shared clonotypes were lower than those for clonotypes shared by all four donors.

The chain carries TRBV28 and TRBJ1-2; TRBD1 might be the D (5 bases). This TCR came from a man younger than 35 in good health. Some clones in this sample may be carry-over from other donors' samples. Sample: naive CD4+ T cells from PBMCs. Regarding subset: CD45RA+ positively selected. CDR3 nucleotide sequence: TGTGCCCTGGGGACCGCTAACTATGGCTACACCTTC. Amino acids: CALGTANYGYTF.